This T cell receptor (beta chain) appears in the sequencing data of a study of blood T cell repertoires in COVID-19. Study-level background: The origin of the acute and convalescent COVID-19 samples was the United States, Italy and Spain. Sample material is recorded as cDNA or gDNA derived from T cells, B-cell-depleted T cells, or PBMCs.

Per the original data handling: Amplification of reference gene primers provided the estimated nucleated cell counts. Sequenced by immunoSEQ multiplex PCR; TCRdb stores in-frame clones only, minus some. V and J calls and clone size are given by that table; D and trimming were obtained from the DNA. Seen here are around 250,000 clones, around 88% observed once, and the top ten hold over 9%. Trimming shortened V by 2 bases and J by 7 bases, and 9 bases separated the two germline ends. The CDR3 spans 12 residues. CDR1 and CDR2 from the germline V gene are MNHEY and SVGAGI. This clonotype was obtained from a man aged 80 or over with acute or convalescent COVID-19. The V gene is TRBV6-5, the J gene TRBJ2-7; maybe TRBD2 (5 bases). What was sequenced was peripheral blood. For the CDR3, the DNA is TGTGCCAGCAGTTACGAGGGTGGAGAGCAGTACTTC. This encodes CASSYEGGEQYF.